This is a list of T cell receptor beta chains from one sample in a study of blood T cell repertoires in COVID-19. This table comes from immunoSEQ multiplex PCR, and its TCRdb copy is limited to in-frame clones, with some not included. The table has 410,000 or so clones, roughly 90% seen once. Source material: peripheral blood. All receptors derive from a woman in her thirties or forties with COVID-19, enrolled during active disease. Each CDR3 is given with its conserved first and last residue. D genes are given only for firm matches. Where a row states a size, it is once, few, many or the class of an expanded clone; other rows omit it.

cdr3_aa: CASSQEARVNEKLFF
cdr3_nt: TGCGCCAGCAGCCAAGAGGCCAGGGTGAATGAAAAACTGTTTTTT
clone_size: few
v_call: TRBV4-3
j_call: TRBJ1-4
d_call: .

cdr3_aa: CASSLSGGAYNEQFF
cdr3_nt: TGTGCCAGCAGCTTGAGCGGGGGGGCCTACAATGAGCAGTTCTTC
clone_size: .
v_call: TRBV5-8
j_call: TRBJ2-1
d_call: TRBD2

cdr3_aa: CASSGRRQEQYF
cdr3_nt: TGTGCCAGCAGTGGGCGACGGCAGGAGCAGTACTTC
clone_size: .
v_call: TRBV6-2/TRBV6-3
j_call: TRBJ2-7
d_call: .

cdr3_aa: CATSDPFTGVGAFF
cdr3_nt: TGTGCCACCAGTGACCCCTTTACAGGGGTTGGAGCTTTCTTT
clone_size: .
v_call: TRBV24-1
j_call: TRBJ1-1
d_call: TRBD1

cdr3_aa: CASSLEGGAEQFF
cdr3_nt: TGTGCTAGCAGCTTAGAGGGGGGGGCTGAGCAGTTCTTC
clone_size: .
v_call: TRBV7-7
j_call: TRBJ2-1
d_call: .

cdr3_aa: CASSPSRGDNYGYTF
cdr3_nt: TGTGCCAGCAGCCCGTCTAGGGGCGACAACTATGGCTACACCTTC
clone_size: .
v_call: TRBV7-9
j_call: TRBJ1-2
d_call: .

cdr3_aa: CASSLMAGVPNEQFF
cdr3_nt: TGTGCCAGCAGCTTAATGGCGGGAGTCCCCAATGAGCAGTTCTTC
clone_size: .
v_call: TRBV7-3
j_call: TRBJ2-1
d_call: TRBD2

cdr3_aa: CATSGNSGTEPSTNEKLFF
cdr3_nt: TGTGCCACCAGTGGCAATAGCGGGACAGAGCCTTCAACTAATGAAAAACTGTTTTTT
clone_size: once
v_call: TRBV24-1
j_call: TRBJ1-4
d_call: TRBD1

cdr3_aa: CATSRLGGTPSSSSYEQYF
cdr3_nt: TGTGCCACCAGCAGACTTGGGGGGACCCCATCCTCCAGCTCCTACGAGCAGTACTTC
clone_size: .
v_call: TRBV15
j_call: TRBJ2-7
d_call: .

cdr3_aa: CASSETANQPQHF
cdr3_nt: TGTGCCAGCAGCGAGACAGCTAATCAGCCCCAGCATTTT
clone_size: .
v_call: TRBV7-9
j_call: TRBJ1-5
d_call: .

cdr3_aa: CASSLGRSGGPIRRNEQFF
cdr3_nt: TGTGCCAGCAGCTTAGGTAGAAGCGGGGGGCCGATACGTCGCAATGAGCAGTTCTTC
clone_size: .
v_call: TRBV7-9
j_call: TRBJ2-1
d_call: TRBD2

cdr3_aa: CASSLGWTDYGYTF
cdr3_nt: TGTGCCAGCAGCTTGGGGTGGACTGATTATGGCTACACCTTC
clone_size: once
v_call: TRBV5-4
j_call: TRBJ1-2
d_call: .

cdr3_aa: CASSFTAEYGYTF
cdr3_nt: TGTGCCAGCAGTTTTACAGCAGAATATGGCTACACCTTC
clone_size: .
v_call: TRBV27
j_call: TRBJ1-2
d_call: .

cdr3_aa: CASSILADEQYF
cdr3_nt: TGTGCCAGTAGTATTCTGGCAGACGAGCAGTACTTC
clone_size: .
v_call: TRBV19
j_call: TRBJ2-7
d_call: .

cdr3_aa: CASSLSGQGSGANVLTF
cdr3_nt: TGTGCCAGCAGCTTATCGGGACAGGGGTCTGGGGCCAACGTCCTGACTTTC
clone_size: .
v_call: TRBV7-3
j_call: TRBJ2-6
d_call: TRBD1

cdr3_aa: CASSLESSLRNEQFF
cdr3_nt: TGTGCCAGCAGTTTGGAGAGCAGCCTGAGAAATGAGCAGTTCTTC
clone_size: .
v_call: TRBV6-5
j_call: TRBJ2-1
d_call: .

cdr3_aa: CASSQISGGPQFF
cdr3_nt: TGCGCCAGCAGCCAGATCAGCGGGGGGCCCCAGTTCTTC
clone_size: .
v_call: TRBV4-3
j_call: TRBJ2-1
d_call: TRBD2

cdr3_aa: CASSEGLAGFSSYNEQFF
cdr3_nt: TGTGCCAGCAGTGAGGGACTAGCGGGATTTAGCTCCTACAATGAGCAGTTCTTC
clone_size: .
v_call: TRBV2
j_call: TRBJ2-1
d_call: TRBD2

cdr3_aa: CASSQTGVGNQPQHF
cdr3_nt: TGTGCCAGCAGCCAGACAGGGGTAGGTAATCAGCCCCAGCATTTT
clone_size: .
v_call: TRBV3-1/TRBV3-2
j_call: TRBJ1-5
d_call: TRBD1

cdr3_aa: CASSLVTVPTEAFF
cdr3_nt: TGTGCCAGCAGCTTAGTGACAGTTCCCACTGAAGCTTTCTTT
clone_size: .
v_call: TRBV7-8
j_call: TRBJ1-1
d_call: .

cdr3_aa: CASSPGQFSNQPQHF
cdr3_nt: TGTGCCAGTAGTCCGGGACAGTTTAGCAATCAGCCCCAGCATTTT
clone_size: .
v_call: TRBV19
j_call: TRBJ1-5
d_call: TRBD1

cdr3_aa: CASSLVERRDTLDYEQYF
cdr3_nt: TGTGCCAGCAGCTTAGTAGAGCGACGGGACACCCTGGACTACGAGCAGTACTTC
clone_size: few
v_call: TRBV7-9
j_call: TRBJ2-7
d_call: .

cdr3_aa: CASSIEGAGVRETQYF
cdr3_nt: TGTGCCAGTAGTATAGAGGGCGCGGGGGTCCGGGAGACCCAGTACTTC
clone_size: .
v_call: TRBV19
j_call: TRBJ2-5
d_call: TRBD2

cdr3_aa: CASSLEGIPGELFF
cdr3_nt: TGTGCCAGCAGCTTAGAGGGGATCCCCGGGGAGCTGTTTTTT
clone_size: .
v_call: TRBV7-2
j_call: TRBJ2-2
d_call: .

cdr3_aa: CASSYGTGGTGNTIYF
cdr3_nt: TGTGCCAGCAGTTACGGAACAGGGGGCACTGGAAACACCATATATTTT
clone_size: .
v_call: TRBV6-6
j_call: TRBJ1-3
d_call: TRBD1

cdr3_aa: CASSFRGKNSGNTIYF
cdr3_nt: TGTGCCAGCAGCTTCCGGGGGAAGAACTCTGGAAACACCATATATTTT
clone_size: .
v_call: TRBV5-6
j_call: TRBJ1-3
d_call: .